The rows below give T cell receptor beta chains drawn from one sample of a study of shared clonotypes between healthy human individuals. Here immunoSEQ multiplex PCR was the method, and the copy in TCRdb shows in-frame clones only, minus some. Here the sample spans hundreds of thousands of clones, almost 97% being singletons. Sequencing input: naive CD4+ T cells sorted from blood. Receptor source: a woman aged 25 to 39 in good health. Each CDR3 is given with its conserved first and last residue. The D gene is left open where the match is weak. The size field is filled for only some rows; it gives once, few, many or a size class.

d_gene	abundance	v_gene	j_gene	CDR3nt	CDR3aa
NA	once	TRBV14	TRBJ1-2	TGTGCCAGCAGCCAAAACGGACGGGGTACGAGTGGCTACACCTTC	CASSQNGRGTSGYTF
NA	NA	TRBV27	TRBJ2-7	TGTGCCAGCAGTTTATTTAGGGGCGGCTCCTACGAGCAGTACTTC	CASSLFRGGSYEQYF
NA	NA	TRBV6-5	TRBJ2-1	TGTGCCAGCAGTTACTGGGGTAGCGGAACCTACAATGAGCAGTTCTTC	CASSYWGSGTYNEQFF
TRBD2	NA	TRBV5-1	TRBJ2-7	TGCGCCAGCAGCTTGGAGTCTAGCGGGCTCTACGAGCAGTACTTC	CASSLESSGLYEQYF
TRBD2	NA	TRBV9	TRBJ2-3	TGTGCCAGCAGCGCCCGGGAGGGCGGAACAGATACGCAGTATTTT	CASSAREGGTDTQYF
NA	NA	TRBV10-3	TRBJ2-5	TGTGCCATCAGTGAGTCGGGCCCCTTGGGAGAGACCCAGTACTTC	CAISESGPLGETQYF
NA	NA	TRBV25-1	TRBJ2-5	TGTGCCAGCAGTGAGAGACAGACTCAAGAGACCCAGTACTTC	CASSERQTQETQYF
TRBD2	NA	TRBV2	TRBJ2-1	TGTGCCAGCAGTGAATTGCGGGGGGCCAATGAGCAGTTCTTC	CASSELRGANEQFF
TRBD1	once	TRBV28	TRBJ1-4	TGTGCCAGCAGTTGGGACAGGGGTTGGGAAAAACTGTTTTTT	CASSWDRGWEKLFF
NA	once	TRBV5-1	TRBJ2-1	TGCGCCAGCAGAGCCAGACAGGCTCCTTACAATGAGCAGTTCTTC	CASRARQAPYNEQFF
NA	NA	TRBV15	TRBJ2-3	TGTGCCACCAGCAGAGAATCTGGCCCCTTGAGGGATACGCAGTATTTT	CATSRESGPLRDTQYF
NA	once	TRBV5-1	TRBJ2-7	TGCGCCAGCAGCTTGGGCGGATTCCTAAGAGGCTCCTACGAGCAGTACTTC	CASSLGGFLRGSYEQYF
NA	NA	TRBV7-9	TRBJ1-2	TGTGCCAGCAGCTTAGTACAGCTAAACTATGGCTACACCTTC	CASSLVQLNYGYTF
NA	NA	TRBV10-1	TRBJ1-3	TGCGCCAGCAGTGAAACCGGGGACCCAAGGCTTCTCTCTGGAAACACCATATATTTT	CASSETGDPRLLSGNTIYF
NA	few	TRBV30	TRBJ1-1	TGTGCCTGGAGTGTACAGGGGAACACTGAAGCTTTCTTT	CAWSVQGNTEAFF
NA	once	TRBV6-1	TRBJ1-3	TGTGCCAGCAGTGAACACGGGGGAAACACCATATATTTT	CASSEHGGNTIYF
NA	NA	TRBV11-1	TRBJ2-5	TGTGCCAGCAGCCCAGCCGGCGAGACCCAGTACTTC	CASSPAGETQYF
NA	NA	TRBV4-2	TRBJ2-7	TGTGCCAGCAGCCAAGACAGGGAAGGTCCCTACGAGCAGTACTTC	CASSQDREGPYEQYF
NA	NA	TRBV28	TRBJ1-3	TGTGCCAGCAGTTTGGGTCAGAGTGGAAACACCATATATTTT	CASSLGQSGNTIYF
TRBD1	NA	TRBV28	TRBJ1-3	TGTGCCAGCAGTTCCGGGACAGGGGTTAGCACCATATATTTT	CASSSGTGVSTIYF
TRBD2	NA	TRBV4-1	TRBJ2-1	TGCGCCAGCAGCCAAGTCCGTCTATTGCGGCGGGAGACTCCCGCTAGGGGGTTCTTC	CASSQVRLLRRETPARGFF
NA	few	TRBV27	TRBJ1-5	TGTGCCAGCAGTCCCGCTAGGGGGGCCAAGAGCAATCAGCCCCAGCATTTT	CASSPARGAKSNQPQHF
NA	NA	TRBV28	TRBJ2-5	TGTGCCAGCAGTGCGTGGGAGACCCAGTACTTC	CASSAWETQYF
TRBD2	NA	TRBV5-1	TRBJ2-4	TGCGCCAGCAGCTTGGCGCTAGCGGAAGCCAAAAACATTCAGTACTTC	CASSLALAEAKNIQYF
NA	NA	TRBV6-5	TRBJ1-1	TGTGCCAGCACCGGGAGACCTGGGATGAACACTGAAGCTTTCTTT	CASTGRPGMNTEAFF
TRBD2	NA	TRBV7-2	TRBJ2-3	TGTGCCAGCAGCCCACACACGACTAGCGGGAGCTCGCAGTATTTT	CASSPHTTSGSSQYF
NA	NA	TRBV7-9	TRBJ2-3	TGTGCCAGCAGCTTAGTTGCGGGGCAGGGGAAGGATACGCAGTATTTT	CASSLVAGQGKDTQYF
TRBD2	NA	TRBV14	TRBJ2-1	TGTGCCAGCAGCCTACTAGCGGCCGCCTACAATGAGCAGTTCTTC	CASSLLAAAYNEQFF
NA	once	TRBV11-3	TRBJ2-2	TGTGCCAGCAGCGTGGTCGGGCGGGGAGGCACCGGGGAGCTGTTTTTT	CASSVVGRGGTGELFF
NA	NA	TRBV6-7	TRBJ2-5	TGTGCCAGCAGTTACGAGGGAGAGTCGTACCAAGAGACCCAGTACTTC	CASSYEGESYQETQYF
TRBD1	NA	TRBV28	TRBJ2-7	TGTGCCAGCAGTTTCGGACAGGGGTGGTACGAGCAGTACTTC	CASSFGQGWYEQYF
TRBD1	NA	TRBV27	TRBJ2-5	TGTGCCAGCAGTCCGCGGACAGGGGGGAGCGAGACCCAGTACTTC	CASSPRTGGSETQYF
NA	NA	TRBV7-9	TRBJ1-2	TGTGCCAGCAGCTTTAGCGGGATCATGGATGGCTACACCTTC	CASSFSGIMDGYTF
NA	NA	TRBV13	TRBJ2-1	TGTGCCAGCAGCGGCAGGAAGAGCTCCTACAATGAGCAGTTCTTC	CASSGRKSSYNEQFF
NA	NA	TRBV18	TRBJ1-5	TGTGCCAGCTCACCACCGGAGGGAGGTCAGCCCCAGCATTTT	CASSPPEGGQPQHF
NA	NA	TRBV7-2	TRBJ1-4	TGTGCCAGCAGCTTCCAAACAGGGAATGAAAAACTGTTTTTT	CASSFQTGNEKLFF
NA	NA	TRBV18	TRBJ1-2	TGTGCCAGCTCACCAACGCAGTACCTCTATGGCTACACCTTC	CASSPTQYLYGYTF